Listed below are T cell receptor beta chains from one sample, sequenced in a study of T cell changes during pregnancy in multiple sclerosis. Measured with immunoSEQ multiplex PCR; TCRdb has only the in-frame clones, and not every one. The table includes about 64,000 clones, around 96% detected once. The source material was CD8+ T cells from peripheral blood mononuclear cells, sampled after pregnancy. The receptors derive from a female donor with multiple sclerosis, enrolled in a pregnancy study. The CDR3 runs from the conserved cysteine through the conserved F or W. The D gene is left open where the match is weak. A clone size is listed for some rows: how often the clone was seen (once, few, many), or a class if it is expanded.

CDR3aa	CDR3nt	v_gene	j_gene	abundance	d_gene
CASSLGQGELGEQYF	TGTGCCAGCAGCTTAGGGCAGGGGGAACTGGGGGAGCAGTACTTC	TRBV7-9	TRBJ2-7	.	TRBD1
CASSGRDSTSGANVLTF	TGTGCCAGCAGCGGAAGGGACAGCACCTCTGGGGCCAACGTCCTGACTTTC	TRBV13	TRBJ2-6	.	TRBD1
CASSDQTETLSTYGYTF	TGTGCCAGCAGTGACCAGACAGAGACCCTTTCGACCTATGGCTACACCTTC	TRBV6-1	TRBJ1-2	.	.
CASSQEGRGAYNEQFF	TGTGCCAGCAGCCAAGAAGGTAGGGGCGCCTACAATGAGCAGTTCTTC	TRBV4-2	TRBJ2-1	.	.
CASSFGVAGSYEQYF	TGTGCCAGCAGTTTCGGAGTAGCGGGGTCCTACGAGCAGTACTTC	TRBV27	TRBJ2-7	.	TRBD2
CASAPFTTGRTDEQYF	TGTGCCAGCGCCCCCTTTACGACAGGGCGGACGGACGAGCAGTACTTC	TRBV9	TRBJ2-7	.	TRBD1
CASSQPPGGGPVGDTQYF	TGCGCCAGCAGCCAACCTCCGGGAGGGGGGCCAGTGGGAGATACGCAGTATTTT	TRBV4-1	TRBJ2-3	once	TRBD2
CASSWAGSTYEQYF	TGTGCCAGCAGTTGGGCGGGTTCAACCTACGAGCAGTACTTC	TRBV27	TRBJ2-7	.	.
CASSSGDYPPTITDTQYF	TGCGCCAGCAGCTCGGGGGACTATCCACCTACCATCACAGATACGCAGTATTTT	TRBV5-1	TRBJ2-3	.	TRBD2
CASSQVASYEQYF	TGTGCCAGCAGCCAAGTTGCTAGTTACGAGCAGTACTTC	TRBV4-2	TRBJ2-7	.	.
CASSFDLWTSGSPPYEQYF	TGTGCCAGCAGTTTCGACCTGTGGACTAGCGGGAGCCCTCCCTACGAGCAGTACTTC	TRBV28	TRBJ2-7	.	TRBD2
CSVLMWTPAETQYF	TGCAGCGTTCTTATGTGGACACCCGCGGAGACCCAGTACTTC	TRBV29-1	TRBJ2-5	.	.
CASNSGTRGYNEQFF	TGTGCCAGCAATTCCGGGACTAGGGGGTACAATGAGCAGTTCTTC	TRBV19	TRBJ2-1	.	TRBD2